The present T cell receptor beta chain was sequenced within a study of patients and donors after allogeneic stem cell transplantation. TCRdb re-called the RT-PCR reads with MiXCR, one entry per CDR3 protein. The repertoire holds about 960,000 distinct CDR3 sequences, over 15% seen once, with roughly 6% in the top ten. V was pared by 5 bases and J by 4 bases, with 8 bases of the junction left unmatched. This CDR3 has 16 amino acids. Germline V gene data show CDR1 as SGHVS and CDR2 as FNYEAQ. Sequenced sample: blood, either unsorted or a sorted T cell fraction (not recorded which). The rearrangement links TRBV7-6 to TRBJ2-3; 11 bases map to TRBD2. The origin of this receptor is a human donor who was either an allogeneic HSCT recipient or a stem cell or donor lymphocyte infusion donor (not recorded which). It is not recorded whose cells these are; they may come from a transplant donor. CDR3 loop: CASSDSSGGPSDTQYF. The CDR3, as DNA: TGTGCCAGCAGCGACTCTAGCGGGGGGCCGTCAGATACGCAGTATTTT.